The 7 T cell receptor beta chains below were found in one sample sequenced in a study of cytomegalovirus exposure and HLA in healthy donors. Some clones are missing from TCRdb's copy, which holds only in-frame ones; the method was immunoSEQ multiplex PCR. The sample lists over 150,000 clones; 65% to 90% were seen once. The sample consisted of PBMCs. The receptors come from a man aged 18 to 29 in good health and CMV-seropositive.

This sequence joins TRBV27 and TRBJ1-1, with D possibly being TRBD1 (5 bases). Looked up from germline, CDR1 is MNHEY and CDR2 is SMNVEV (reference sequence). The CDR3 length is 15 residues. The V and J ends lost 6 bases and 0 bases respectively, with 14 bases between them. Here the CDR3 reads CASRRTGTMNTEAFF. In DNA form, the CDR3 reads TGTGCCAGCAGGAGAACAGGCACCATGAACACTGAAGCTTTCTTT.

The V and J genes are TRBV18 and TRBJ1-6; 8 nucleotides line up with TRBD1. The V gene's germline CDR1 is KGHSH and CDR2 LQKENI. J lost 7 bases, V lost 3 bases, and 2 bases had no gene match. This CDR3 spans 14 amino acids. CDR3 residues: CASSPDRDNSPLHF. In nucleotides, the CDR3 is TGTGCCAGCTCACCGGACAGGGACAATTCACCCCTCCACTTT.

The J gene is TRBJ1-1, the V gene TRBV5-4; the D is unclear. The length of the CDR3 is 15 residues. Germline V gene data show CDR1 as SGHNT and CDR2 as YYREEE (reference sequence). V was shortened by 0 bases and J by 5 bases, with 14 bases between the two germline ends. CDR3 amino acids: CASSLVGGRNTEAFF. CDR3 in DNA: TGTGCCAGCAGCTTGGTAGGCGGGCGTAATACTGAAGCTTTCTTT.

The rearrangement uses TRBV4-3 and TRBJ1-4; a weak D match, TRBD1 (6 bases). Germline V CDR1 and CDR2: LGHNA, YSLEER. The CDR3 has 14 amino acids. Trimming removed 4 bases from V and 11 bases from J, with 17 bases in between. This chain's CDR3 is CASSPGTREDKLFF. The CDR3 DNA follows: TGCGCCAGCAGCCCCGGGACACGAGAGGATAAACTGTTTTTT.

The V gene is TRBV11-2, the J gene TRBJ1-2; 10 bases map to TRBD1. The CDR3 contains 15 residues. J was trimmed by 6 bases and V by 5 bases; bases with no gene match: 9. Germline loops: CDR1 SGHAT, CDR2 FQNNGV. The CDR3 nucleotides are TGTGCCAGCAGCCCTAGGGGCGGGACAGGGGATGGCTACACCTTC. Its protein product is CASSPRGGTGDGYTF.

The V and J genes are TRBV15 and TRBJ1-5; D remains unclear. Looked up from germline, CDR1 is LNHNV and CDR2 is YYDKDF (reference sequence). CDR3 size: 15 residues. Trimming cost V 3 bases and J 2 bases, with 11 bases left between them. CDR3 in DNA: TGTGCCACCAGCAGGGGAGCCAGCCGCAATCAGCCCCAGCATTTT. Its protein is CATSRGASRNQPQHF. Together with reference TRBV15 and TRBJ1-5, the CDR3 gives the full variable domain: DAMVIQNPRYQVTQFGKPVTLSCSQTLNHNVMYWYQQKSSQAPKLLFHYYDKDFNNEADTPDNFQSRRPNTSFCFLDIRSPGLGDTAMYLCATSRGASRNQPQHFGDGTRLSIL.

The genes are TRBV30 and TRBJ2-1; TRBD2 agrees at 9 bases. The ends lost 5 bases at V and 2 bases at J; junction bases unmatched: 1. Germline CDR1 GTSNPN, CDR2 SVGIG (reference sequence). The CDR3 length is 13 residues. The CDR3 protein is CAWGGRAYNEQFF. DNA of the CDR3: TGTGCCTGGGGCGGGAGGGCCTACAATGAGCAGTTCTTC.